These T cell receptor beta chains were read from a single sample in a study of vaccination and CD4 T cells after COVID-19. TCRdb re-called the PCR reads with MiXCR, one entry per CDR3 protein. The table has 7,500 or so distinct CDR3 sequences, about 59% seen once; the top ten hold about 20%. What these receptors recognize is not known. This material consisted of cultured CD4+ T cells from blood, taken after SARS-CoV-2 vaccination. Source of these receptors: a human donor with COVID-19. CDR3s include the opening cysteine and the closing phenylalanine or tryptophan. D genes are given only for firm matches. Expanded clones are given a class, and other clones once, few, many or no size at all.

v_call,d_call,j_call,clone_size,cdr3_nt,cdr3_aa
TRBV19,.,TRBJ1-5,.,TGTGCCAGTACCCCCGGGGGGGAAGGCTCTAACAATCAGCCCCAGCATTTT,CASTPGGEGSNNQPQHF
TRBV20-1,TRBD2,TRBJ2-3,large,TGCAGTGCTAGAGATGGGGCTAAACGGGGGGGCGGCACAGATACGCAGTATTTT,CSARDGAKRGGGTDTQYF
TRBV28,TRBD1,TRBJ2-5,.,TGTGCCAGCAGTTCCAAAGGCCCGACAGGGGGGACCCAGTACTTC,CASSSKGPTGGTQYF
TRBV6-4,.,TRBJ1-1,.,TGTGCCAGCAGTGCACAGCAGAACACTGAAGCTTTCTTT,CASSAQQNTEAFF
TRBV7-2,TRBD2,TRBJ2-3,.,TGTGCCAGCAGCTTAATAGCGGGGGGCGGATACACAGATACGCAGTATTTT,CASSLIAGGGYTDTQYF
TRBV6-5,TRBD1,TRBJ1-2,.,TGTGCCAGCAGTTACGGACAGGGGAACTATGGCTACACCTTC,CASSYGQGNYGYTF
TRBV7-8,TRBD1,TRBJ2-7,.,TGTGCCAGCAGCTCCAGAGGACAGGGGCTTTCCTACGAGCAGTACTTC,CASSSRGQGLSYEQYF
TRBV7-9,.,TRBJ2-2,.,TGTGCCAGCAGCTTCAGGGGACCCACCGGGGAGCTGTTTTTT,CASSFRGPTGELFF
TRBV7-9,.,TRBJ2-7,few,TGTGCCAGCAGCTTAGGGAAGCCTCACTACGAGCAGTACTTC,CASSLGKPHYEQYF
TRBV20-1,TRBD2,TRBJ2-1,once,TGCGGAGGGCGGGGGGGTCGGAATGAGCAGTTCTTC,CGGRGGRNEQFF
TRBV19,TRBD2,TRBJ2-3,.,TGTGCCTGCTCCCGATCGACTAGCGGGGGCACAGATACGCAGTATTTT,CACSRSTSGGTDTQYF
TRBV7-9,.,TRBJ1-5,.,TGTGCCTCGGGGGCGTCGGGCAATCAGCCCCAGCATTTT,CASGASGNQPQHF
TRBV7-2,.,TRBJ1-2,few,TGTGCCAGCAGCTTAGAAGCCTATGGCTACACCTTC,CASSLEAYGYTF
TRBV11-2,TRBD2,TRBJ2-3,.,TGTGCCAGCAGCAAGACTAGCAGGGGCACAGATACGCAGTATTTT,CASSKTSRGTDTQYF
TRBV19,TRBD1,TRBJ1-3,.,TGTGCCAGTAGTATTTCGGGAAGCAGGGGGAACACCATATATTTT,CASSISGSRGNTIYF
TRBV20-1,.,TRBJ2-3,once,TGCAGTGCTAGGTGGGGGGATGATACGCAGTATTTT,CSARWGDDTQYF
TRBV6-5,.,TRBJ1-6,few,TGTGCCAGCAGTTACGACCAGCTTTCACCCCTCCACTTT,CASSYDQLSPLHF
TRBV6-2/TRBV6-3,.,TRBJ1-5,few,TGTGCCACCGGCGACGGCGCAATCAGGAGCCAGCATTTT,CATGDGAIRSQHF
TRBV15,.,TRBJ1-5,few,TGTGCCACGGAGTCCCTAGGCGCAGCACGGCAGCCCCAGCATTTT,CATESLGAARQPQHF
TRBV20-1,.,TRBJ1-5,.,TGCAGTGCTAGAGACTATAGCAATCAGCCCCAGCATTTT,CSARDYSNQPQHF
TRBV5-4,.,TRBJ2-2,.,TGTGCCAGCAGCTTGCCGGATAACACCGGGGAGCTGTTTTTT,CASSLPDNTGELFF
TRBV20-1,.,TRBJ1-6,.,TGCAGTGCTAGAGATCCGGGAAGTGATCCCCTCCACTTT,CSARDPGSDPLHF
TRBV11-2,.,TRBJ1-6,once,TGTGCCAGCAGCCCAGCTGGGGGAGGGGGGGGTTCACCCCTCCACTTT,CASSPAGGGGGSPLHF
TRBV6-1,.,TRBJ1-5,.,TGTGCCAGCAGTCTTGTCGTGGGGGGAGCTCAGCCCCAGCATTTT,CASSLVVGGAQPQHF
TRBV4-1,TRBD2,TRBJ2-3,.,TGCGCCAGCAGCCAAGTCCTAGCGGGGGGCACAGATACGCAGTATTTT,CASSQVLAGGTDTQYF
TRBV7-8,TRBD1,TRBJ1-6,.,TGTGCCAGCAGCGAGACAGGGAATTCACCCCTCCACTTT,CASSETGNSPLHF
TRBV7-2,TRBD1,TRBJ2-5,few,TGTGCCAGCAGCTCGGGGACAGGCCAAGAGACCCAGTACTTC,CASSSGTGQETQYF
TRBV5-1,.,TRBJ2-2,.,TGCGCCAGCAGCTTGCAGGGCTCTAACACCGGGGAGCTGTTTTTT,CASSLQGSNTGELFF
TRBV27,TRBD1,TRBJ1-2,.,TGTGCCAGCAGCCGGTTTGCAGGGGGCAACTATGGCTACACCTTC,CASSRFAGGNYGYTF
TRBV6-5,.,TRBJ1-6,few,TGTGCCAGCAGTTACTCGAGGACGGGGATGGGCCTTGGTTCACCCCTCCACTTT,CASSYSRTGMGLGSPLHF
TRBV6-1,.,TRBJ1-5,few,TGTGCTAGTTATCGAGATTATCAGCCCCAGCATTTT,CASYRDYQPQHF
TRBV7-2,.,TRBJ2-3,.,TGTGCCAGCAGAGATGGACTGGCCGCACGATTAGATACGCAGTATTTT,CASRDGLAARLDTQYF